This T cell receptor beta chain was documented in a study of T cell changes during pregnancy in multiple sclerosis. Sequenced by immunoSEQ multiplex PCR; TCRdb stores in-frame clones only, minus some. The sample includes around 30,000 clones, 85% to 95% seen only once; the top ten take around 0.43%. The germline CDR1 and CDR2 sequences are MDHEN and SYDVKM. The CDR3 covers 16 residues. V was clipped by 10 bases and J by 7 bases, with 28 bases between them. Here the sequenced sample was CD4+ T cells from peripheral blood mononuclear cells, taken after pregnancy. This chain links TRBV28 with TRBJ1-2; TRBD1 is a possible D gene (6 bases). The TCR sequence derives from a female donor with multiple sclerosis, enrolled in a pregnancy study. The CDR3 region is CAIEKERDTHVAGYTF. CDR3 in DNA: TGTGCCATCGAGAAAGAACGGGACACCCACGTGGCTGGCTACACCTTC.